These 3 T cell receptor beta chains originate from one sample sequenced in a study of STAT5B mutations in CD4+ large granular lymphocyte leukemia. The protocol was immunoSEQ multiplex PCR, while the TCRdb copy is restricted to in-frame clones and leaves out a portion. The sample has approximately 30,000 clones; 65% to 85% are singletons. Source material: CD4+ T cells from blood buffy coats. The receptors shown here come from a human donor in good health.

This clone came up a few times. The V and J genes are TRBV30 and TRBJ2-5, with 8 bases lining up with TRBD1. J was trimmed by 7 bases and V by 5 bases; bases with no gene match: 9. The CDR3 sequence is 13 residues long. Germline CDR1 GTSNPN, CDR2 SVGIG (reference sequence). The CDR3 DNA reads TGTGCCTGGGGGGCGACAGGGGAAGGGACCCAGTACTTC. Protein sequence: CAWGATGEGTQYF.

The chain joins TRBV7-8 to TRBJ2-1, with no clear D. Germline CDR1 and CDR2: SGHVS and FQNEAQ. Trimming shortened V by 5 bases and J by 4 bases, and 9 bases separated the two germline ends. CDR3 size: 13 residues. The CDR3 nucleotides read TGTGCCAGCAGCCCAATCCGGTACAATGAGCAGTTCTTC. Protein: CASSPIRYNEQFF.

V gene TRBV6-1 combines with J gene TRBJ2-5, with TRBD1 matching 9 bases. The junction had 6 bases not matched to a gene; V was cut back by 2 bases and J by 2 bases. Germline V gives CDR1 MNHNS, CDR2 SASEGT. The CDR3 sequence is 16 residues long. The CDR3 loop is CASSEWGTGIQETQYF. The DNA for the CDR3 is TGTGCCAGCAGTGAATGGGGGACAGGGATACAAGAGACCCAGTACTTC.